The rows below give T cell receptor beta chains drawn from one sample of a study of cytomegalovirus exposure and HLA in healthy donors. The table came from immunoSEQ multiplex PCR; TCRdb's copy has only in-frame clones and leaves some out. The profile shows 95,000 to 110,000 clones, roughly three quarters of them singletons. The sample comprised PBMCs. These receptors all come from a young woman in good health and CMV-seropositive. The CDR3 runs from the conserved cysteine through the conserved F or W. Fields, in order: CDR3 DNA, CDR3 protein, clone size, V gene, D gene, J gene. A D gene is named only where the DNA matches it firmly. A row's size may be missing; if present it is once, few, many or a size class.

DNA: TGTGCCAGCCACTCCGGGACAGGGCACAACGAGCAGTACTTC; CDR3: CASHSGTGHNEQYF; size: NA; V: TRBV6-5; D: TRBD1; J: TRBJ2-7
DNA: TGTGCCAGCAGCCCCGGGACTAGCGGCCCCTACAATGAGCAGTTCTTC; CDR3: CASSPGTSGPYNEQFF; size: NA; V: TRBV7-9; D: TRBD2; J: TRBJ2-1
DNA: TGTGCCAGCAGCCCTCGTGAAGGGGCCGAAAAACTGTTTTTT; CDR3: CASSPREGAEKLFF; size: NA; V: TRBV5-4; D: NA; J: TRBJ1-4
DNA: TGTGCCAGCAGCTTGCTTGTATCTGTAGATGAGCAGTTCTTC; CDR3: CASSLLVSVDEQFF; size: NA; V: TRBV7-2; D: NA; J: TRBJ2-1
DNA: TGTGCCTGGATACCAGGGCAAGAGACCCAGTACTTC; CDR3: CAWIPGQETQYF; size: NA; V: TRBV30; D: NA; J: TRBJ2-5
DNA: TGCAGCGTAAGGTCGGCTGGGGCCATGGGAGAGCAGTACTTC; CDR3: CSVRSAGAMGEQYF; size: NA; V: TRBV29-1; D: NA; J: TRBJ2-7
DNA: TGTGCCACTACAGGACAGGGGGACTATGGCTACACCTTC; CDR3: CATTGQGDYGYTF; size: NA; V: TRBV19; D: TRBD1; J: TRBJ1-2
DNA: TGCGCCAGCACTCTGAACACTGAAGCTTTCTTT; CDR3: CASTLNTEAFF; size: NA; V: TRBV10-2; D: NA; J: TRBJ1-1
DNA: TGTGCCAGCAGCGACAGGGGCACAGATACGCAGTATTTT; CDR3: CASSDRGTDTQYF; size: few; V: TRBV5-6; D: TRBD1; J: TRBJ2-3
DNA: TGCGCCAGCAGCCAACCTGGAGCGGAGACCCAGTACTTC; CDR3: CASSQPGAETQYF; size: NA; V: TRBV4-1; D: NA; J: TRBJ2-5
DNA: TGTGCCAGCAGATTAAGGACGGGGAGCTTCTTAAACGAGCAGTACTTC; CDR3: CASRLRTGSFLNEQYF; size: few; V: TRBV6-6; D: NA; J: TRBJ2-7
DNA: TGTGCCAGCAGGACGACAGGGCCACAGGGTGAGCAGTTCTTC; CDR3: CASRTTGPQGEQFF; size: NA; V: TRBV27; D: TRBD1; J: TRBJ2-1
DNA: TGCGCCAGCAGCTTGGGTGCCGCCGGGACTGGGGAAAAACTGTTTTTT; CDR3: CASSLGAAGTGEKLFF; size: NA; V: TRBV5-1; D: NA; J: TRBJ1-4
DNA: TGTGCCAGCAGCCGCAGGACTAGCGGGAGGGCCTCTGGGGCCAACGTCCTGACTTTC; CDR3: CASSRRTSGRASGANVLTF; size: NA; V: TRBV11-2; D: TRBD2; J: TRBJ2-6
DNA: TGTGCCAGCAGCCGCCGACAGGGAAGCTATGGCTACACCTTC; CDR3: CASSRRQGSYGYTF; size: few; V: TRBV4-2; D: TRBD1; J: TRBJ1-2
DNA: TGTGCCAGCAGCTTAGTGGCAGCGGGAGAAAAAGATACGCAGTATTTT; CDR3: CASSLVAAGEKDTQYF; size: NA; V: TRBV11-2; D: TRBD2; J: TRBJ2-3
DNA: TGCAGCGTAGCCTCGGGACAGGGGGCGGCTGAAGCTTTCTTT; CDR3: CSVASGQGAAEAFF; size: NA; V: TRBV29-1; D: TRBD1; J: TRBJ1-1
DNA: TGTGCCAGCTCACCACTGGGTACAGGCGATTACAATGAGCAGTTCTTC; CDR3: CASSPLGTGDYNEQFF; size: few; V: TRBV18; D: NA; J: TRBJ2-1